This record looks at one TCR beta chain sequence and its context. Method: immunoSEQ multiplex PCR; TCRdb's copy keeps in-frame clones and lacks some. The data show around 48,000 clones, 85% to 95% seen once. The data were obtained in a study of T cell changes during pregnancy in multiple sclerosis. The CDR3 is made up of 13 amino acids. CDR1 and CDR2 (germline): SNHLY, FYNNEI. The germline V and J ends were trimmed by 10 bases and 3 bases, with 16 bases remaining between them. V is TRBV2 and J is TRBJ2-7; D is possibly TRBD1 (6 bases). The sequence derives from a female donor with multiple sclerosis, enrolled in a pregnancy study. This material consisted of CD4+ T cells from peripheral blood mononuclear cells, taken in the third trimester of pregnancy. The CDR3 DNA sequence: TGTGCCATCAACACAGGGAATTTCTACGAGCAGTACTTC. This sequence encodes CAINTGNFYEQYF.